Each of the 23 T cell receptor beta chains below was sequenced from the same sample in a study of blood T cell repertoires in COVID-19. TCRdb's copy holds only in-frame clones and misses some; the assay was immunoSEQ multiplex PCR. This repertoire shows 150,000 to 200,000 clones, about four fifths found once; its top ten account for 8% to 13%. Sequencing input: PBMCs or T cells enriched from blood (not recorded which). The origin of the receptors is a man aged 50-59 years who had recovered from COVID-19.

The rearrangement joins TRBV5-6 to TRBJ1-1; D call uncertain. Germline V gene sequence: CDR1 SGHDT, CDR2 YYEEEE. There are 13 residues in the CDR3. The V end lost 0 bases, the J end lost 4 bases, and 7 bases lay between the germline ends. The CDR3 bases are TGTGCCAGCAGCTTGGATACGGGCACTGAAGCTTTCTTT. Its protein product is CASSLDTGTEAFF.

V and J are TRBV5-1 and TRBJ1-4; TRBD1 might be the D (5 bases). The V end was cut by 4 bases, the J end by 5 bases, with 12 bases between. CDR1 and CDR2 from the germline V gene are SGHRS and YFSETQ. The CDR3 has 14 residues. CDR3 in DNA: TGCGCCAGCAGCCACGACAGTACCAATGAAAAACTGTTTTTT. The encoded protein is CASSHDSTNEKLFF.

This clone was seen only once. The genes are TRBV5-6 and TRBJ2-5; 10 bases match TRBD1. In germline, CDR1 is SGHDT, CDR2 YYEEEE. Trimming cost V 2 bases and J 5 bases; bases outside gene matches: 6. The CDR3 runs 15 residues. This chain's CDR3 is CASSFPGQGQETQYF. CDR3 coding DNA: TGTGCCAGCAGCTTTCCGGGACAGGGGCAGGAGACCCAGTACTTC.

The chain is built from TRBV7-8 and TRBJ2-5, with D maybe TRBD1 (6 bases). Germline CDR1 and CDR2: SGHVS and FQNEAQ. V dropped 1 base and J dropped 2 bases, with 8 bases sitting between them. The length of the CDR3 is 14 residues. CDR3 in amino acids: CASSLGTVQETQYF. CDR3 nucleotide sequence: TGTGCCAGCAGCTTAGGGACAGTACAAGAGACCCAGTACTTC.

The genes are TRBV6-1 and TRBJ2-7; 10 bases line up with TRBD1. Germline assignment: CDR1 MNHNS and CDR2 SASEGT. V gave up 1 base and J gave up 4 bases; unmatched junction bases: 1. The CDR3 is made up of 14 amino acids. The CDR3 DNA is TGTGCCAGCAGTGAAGTGGGACAGGGGTACGAGCAGTACTTC. Residues: CASSEVGQGYEQYF.

In its sample, this clone was seen once. The chain uses TRBV7-3 and TRBJ2-7; 8 bases align to TRBD1. CDR3 length: 14 amino acids. The germline CDR1 and CDR2 sequences are SGHTA and FQGTGA. The junction had 6 bases not matched to a gene; V was cut back by 5 bases and J by 3 bases. The CDR3 DNA follows: TGTGCCAGCAGCCCCGGACAGGGAGGCTACGAGCAGTACTTC. Amino acid sequence: CASSPGQGGYEQYF.

The J gene is TRBJ2-7, the V gene TRBV5-4; D ambiguous. Germline lookup yields CDR1 SGHNT and CDR2 YYREEE (reference sequence). The V gene lost 4 bases and the J gene lost 2 bases, with 10 bases spanning the gap. The CDR3 length is 13 residues. Written as DNA, the CDR3 is TGTGCCAGCAGCCTACCGGGTACCTACGAGCAGTACTTC. Residues: CASSLPGTYEQYF. The variable domain in full, with the rest retrieved from reference TRBV5-4 and TRBJ2-7, is ETGVTQSPTHLIKTRGQQVTLRCSSQSGHNTVSWYQQALGQGPQFIFQYYREEENGRGNFPPRFSGLQFPNYSSELNVNALELDDSALYLCASSLPGTYEQYFGPGTRLTVT.

The table lists this clone with a few counts. The chain employs TRBV6-5 and TRBJ2-1, with D tentatively TRBD2 (5 bases). The CDR3 has 14 amino acids. The ends were cut back, 6 bases at V and 2 bases at J, with 11 bases in the middle. CDR1 is MNHEY and CDR2 is SVGAGI in the germline V gene. CDR3 bases: TGTGCCAGCAGGGAGGTAGATACCTACAATGAGCAGTTCTTC. Encoded protein: CASREVDTYNEQFF.

The chain joins TRBV4-1 to TRBJ1-5; possible D gene TRBD1, 5 bases. Germline CDR1 reads MGHRA; CDR2 reads YSYEKL. The CDR3 loop spans 16 amino acids. V dropped 4 bases and J dropped 5 bases, with 18 bases sitting between them. The DNA for the CDR3 is TGCGCCAGCAGCCCCCATATACAGGACCCCGATCAGCCCCAGCATTTT. Its translation: CASSPHIQDPDQPQHF.

The chain uses TRBV7-2 and TRBJ2-5; the match to TRBD1 covers 8 bases. Trimming removed 5 bases from V and 7 bases from J; junction bases left unmatched: 21. The length of the CDR3 is 18 residues. CDR1 is SGHTA and CDR2 is FQGNSA in the germline V gene. The CDR3 reads CASSPDPLGTGPRGTQYF. The CDR3, as DNA: TGTGCCAGCAGCCCCGACCCCTTGGGGACAGGCCCCCGGGGGACCCAGTACTTC.

V usage is TRBV15 and J usage is TRBJ1-6; a possible D gene is TRBD1 (6 bases). Germline CDR1 LNHNV, CDR2 YYDKDF (reference sequence). Trimming took off 0 bases at V and 8 bases at J, with 11 bases between the two ends. This CDR3 has 15 amino acids. This CDR3 is CATSRDIQGDSPLHF. In DNA, the CDR3 is TGTGCCACCAGCAGAGATATACAGGGTGATTCACCCCTCCACTTT.

The chain has TRBV9 and TRBJ2-1; 8 positions agree with TRBD1. This CDR3 is 16 amino acids long. After removal of 0 bases from V and 6 bases from J, the junction contained 8 bases not matched to a gene. Per the germline V gene, CDR1 is SGDLS and CDR2 is YYNGEE. CDR3 DNA: TGTGCCAGCAGCGTAGCTACAGGGGGAATAACCAATGAGCAGTTCTTC. It codes for CASSVATGGITNEQFF.

V usage is TRBV27 and J usage is TRBJ1-6; D may be TRBD1 (5 bases). V was shortened by 6 bases and J by 0 bases, with 18 bases between the two germline ends. CDR3 length: 18 amino acids. Looked up from germline, CDR1 is MNHEY and CDR2 is SMNVEV (reference sequence). This CDR3 is CASSLWGLQSSYNSPLHF. For the CDR3, the DNA is TGTGCCAGCAGCCTGTGGGGACTGCAAAGCTCCTATAATTCACCCCTCCACTTT.

The chain is built from TRBV19 and TRBJ2-7, with 7 bases identical to TRBD1. The germline V gene encodes CDR1 LNHDA and CDR2 SQIVND (reference sequence). After removal of 3 bases from V and 2 bases from J, the junction contained 7 bases not matched to a gene. The CDR3 has 15 residues. The CDR3 nucleotides are TGTGCCAGTAGTATTTGGGCAGGGGGTGCCTACGAGCAGTACTTC. It specifies CASSIWAGGAYEQYF.

In this sample, this clone turned up once. The chain joins TRBV5-1 to TRBJ2-1; D may be TRBD1 (6 bases). The CDR3 is made up of 15 amino acids. Germline V CDR1 and CDR2: SGHRS, YFSETQ. V shed 4 bases and J shed 7 bases, with 18 bases lying between them. The CDR3 spells CASSPTGSPGNEQFF. The CDR3 DNA is TGCGCCAGCAGCCCAACAGGGAGCCCGGGGAATGAGCAGTTCTTC.

This clone was found many times. The chain links TRBV29-1 to TRBJ2-5; no firm D call. Between the trimmed V and J ends, which lost 4 bases and 4 bases, there was a span of 13 bases. Germline V gene lookup returns CDR1 SQVTM and CDR2 ANQGSEA. The CDR3 is made up of 13 amino acids. The CDR3 protein is CSVASSKRETQYF. CDR3 coding DNA: TGCAGCGTTGCTTCGAGTAAAAGAGAGACCCAGTACTTC. Full variable domain (outside the CDR3, taken from reference TRBV29-1 and TRBJ2-5): SAVISQKPSRDICQRGTSLTIQCQVDSQVTMMFWYRQQPGQSLTLIATANQGSEATYESGFVIDKFPISRPNLTFSTLTVSNMSPEDSSIYLCSVASSKRETQYFGPGTRLLVL.

The chain has TRBV25-1 and TRBJ2-3; 7 bases line up with TRBD2. V shed 8 bases, J shed 5 bases, and the junction held 7 bases outside the gene matches. This CDR3 is 13 amino acids long. The germline V gene has CDR1 MGHDK and CDR2 SYGVNS. The CDR3 sequence: CASSASGLDTQYF. In DNA form, the CDR3 reads TGTGCCAGCTCAGCTAGCGGCCTAGATACGCAGTATTTT.

This sequence joins TRBV5-1 and TRBJ2-3; D remains unclear. The CDR3 runs 15 residues. Germline CDR1 and CDR2: SGHRS and YFSETQ. Trimming stripped 4 bases from V and 1 base from J, with 13 bases between. The CDR3 loop is CASSRLGSGTDTQYF. CDR3 in DNA: TGCGCCAGCAGCCGACTCGGATCGGGCACAGATACGCAGTATTTT.

This chain connects TRBV6-1 to TRBJ1-2; TRBD1 might be the D (5 bases). The CDR3 sequence is 15 residues long. V gave up 0 bases and J gave up 2 bases, with 10 bases separating them. The V gene's germline CDR1 is MNHNS and CDR2 SASEGT. The CDR3 sequence is CASSEAISGNYGYTF. CDR3 sequence (DNA): TGTGCCAGCAGTGAAGCGATTTCAGGGAACTATGGCTACACCTTC.

The chain recombines TRBV7-2 with TRBJ2-6; 9 nucleotides agree with TRBD1. CDR3 length: 17 residues. The V gene's germline CDR1 is SGHTA and CDR2 FQGNSA. The trim removed 2 bases at V and 2 bases at J, leaving 4 bases unmatched. In DNA, the CDR3 is TGTGCCAGCAGCTTAACAGGGGGCGTCGCTGGGGCCAACGTCCTGACTTTC. The encoded protein is CASSLTGGVAGANVLTF. The full variable domain, in which reference TRBV7-2 and TRBJ2-6 provide the parts outside the CDR3, is GAGVSQSPSNKVTEKGKDVELRCDPISGHTALYWYRQSLGQGLEFLIYFQGNSAPDKSGLPSDRFSAERTGGSVSTLTIQRTQQEDSAVYLCASSLTGGVAGANVLTFGAGSRLTVL.

This clone was counted many times. This chain uses TRBV19 with TRBJ2-7; tentative D call: TRBD2 (5 bases). Trimming removed 2 bases at V and 6 bases at J, with 17 bases between. Germline loops: CDR1 LNHDA, CDR2 SQIVND (reference sequence). The CDR3 extends over 15 amino acids. CDR3 DNA: TGTGCCAGTAGTATATCTGGAGCCCCGGGGTCCGAGCAGTACTTC. Amino acid sequence: CASSISGAPGSEQYF.

This clone was recorded once. The V gene is TRBV7-9, the J gene TRBJ1-2, with 7 bases matching TRBD1. Germline CDR1 SEHNR, CDR2 FQNEAQ (reference sequence). CDR3 length: 14 amino acids. With 4 bases clipped from V and 3 bases from J, the junction kept 5 bases outside the gene matches. The CDR3 loop is CASSYFQGDYGYTF. CDR3 sequence (DNA): TGTGCCAGCAGCTATTTCCAGGGGGACTATGGCTACACCTTC.

The chain recombines TRBV28 with TRBJ2-5, with 7 bases that match TRBD2. CDR1 is MDHEN, CDR2 SYDVKM, per germline. V dropped 1 base and J dropped 3; count of bases not matched to a gene: 8. The CDR3 has 16 amino acids. CDR3 residues: CASSLYQTSAEETQYF. CDR3 in DNA: TGTGCCAGCAGTTTATACCAAACTAGCGCTGAAGAGACCCAGTACTTC.